This TCR beta chain is from a study of blood T cell repertoires in COVID-19. Which cohort a participant joined came from the clinical history participants gave. Trimming stripped 2 bases from V and 2 bases from J, with 7 bases between. The CDR3 has 14 residues. Germline CDR1 SGHTA, CDR2 FQGNSA. Under the authors' procedure: Reference gene primer amplification gave estimated nucleated cell counts. Profiling relied on immunoSEQ multiplex PCR, and the TCRdb table lists in-frame clones only, not all of them. The V and J calls and clone size are taken from that table; D and trimming were inferred from the DNA. There are 210,000 or so clones in the sample; about 80% occur only once, and about 4.8% lies in the top ten. With respect to this clone: The sample contains more than one DNA sequence encoding this CDR3.

The sequence came from a woman in her forties or fifties who had been exposed to COVID-19. The specimen was PBMCs or T cells enriched from blood (not recorded which). The chain couples TRBV7-2 to TRBJ1-5; no clear D gene. The CDR3 DNA sequence: TGTGCCAGCAGCTTACGGTTAGGCAATCAGCCCCAGCATTTT. Translation: CASSLRLGNQPQHF.